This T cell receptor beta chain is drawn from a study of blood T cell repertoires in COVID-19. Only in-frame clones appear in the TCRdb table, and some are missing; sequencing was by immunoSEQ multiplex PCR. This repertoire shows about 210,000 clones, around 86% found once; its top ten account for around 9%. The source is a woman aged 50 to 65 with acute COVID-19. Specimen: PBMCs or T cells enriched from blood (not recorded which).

The CDR3 sequence: CSVDSGQGDEKLFF. The DNA of the CDR3 is TGCAGCGTTGACTCAGGACAGGGGGATGAAAAACTGTTTTTT. J is TRBJ1-4 and V is TRBV29-1, with 10 bases aligning to TRBD1. V gave up 3 bases and J gave up 6 bases; unmatched junction bases: 4. CDR3 length: 14 residues. Looked up from germline, CDR1 is SQVTM and CDR2 is ANQGSEA.